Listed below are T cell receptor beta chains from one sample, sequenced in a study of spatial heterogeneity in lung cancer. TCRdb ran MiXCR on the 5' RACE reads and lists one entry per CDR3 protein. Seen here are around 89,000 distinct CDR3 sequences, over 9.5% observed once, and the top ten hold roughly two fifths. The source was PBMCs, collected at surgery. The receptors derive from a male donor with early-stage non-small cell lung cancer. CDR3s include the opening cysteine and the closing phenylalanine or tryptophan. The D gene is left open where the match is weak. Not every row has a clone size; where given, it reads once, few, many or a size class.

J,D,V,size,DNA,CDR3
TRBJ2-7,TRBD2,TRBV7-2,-,TGTGCCAGCAGCTTCTCTAGCGGGAGGGCCGTTTTGGGCGAGCAGTACTTC,CASSFSSGRAVLGEQYF
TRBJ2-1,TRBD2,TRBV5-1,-,TGCGCCAGCAGGTCCGGGACTAGCCGCAATGAGCAGTTCTTC,CASRSGTSRNEQFF
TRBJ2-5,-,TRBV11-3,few,TGTGCCAGCAGCTTGGGTCGGCGGGGACGCCAAGAGACCCAGTACTTC,CASSLGRRGRQETQYF
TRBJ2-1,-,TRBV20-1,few,TGCAGTGCCCTCACTCCCAGTTTGCATGAGCAGTTCTTC,CSALTPSLHEQFF
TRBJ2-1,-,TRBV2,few,TGTGCCAGTTGCTGGGGTATACTACCGTCTGACGACAATGAGCAGTTCTTC,CASCWGILPSDDNEQFF
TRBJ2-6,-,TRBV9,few,TGTGCCAGCAGCGTAGACACCTCTGGGGCCAACGTCCTGACTTTC,CASSVDTSGANVLTF
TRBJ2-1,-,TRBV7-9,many,TGTGCCAGCAGCTTAGAGGGATTTGGTGAGCAGTTCTTC,CASSLEGFGEQFF
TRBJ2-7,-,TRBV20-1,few,TGCAGTGCTAGAACAAAGGAGGGGATCTACGAGCAGTACTTC,CSARTKEGIYEQYF
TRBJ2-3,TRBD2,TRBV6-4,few,TGTGCCAGCAGTGATTCTAGCGGGGGGCCAGATACGCAGTATTTT,CASSDSSGGPDTQYF
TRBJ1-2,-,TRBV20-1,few,TGCAGTGCTAGTAGGACAGAAGATTTACCCGGCTACACCTTC,CSASRTEDLPGYTF
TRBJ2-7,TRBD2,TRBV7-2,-,TGTGCCAGCAGCCTAGCGGGGGGTAGCTCCTACGAGCAGTACTTC,CASSLAGGSSYEQYF
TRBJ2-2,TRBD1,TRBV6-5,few,TGTGCCAGCAGTCGGGACAGGGCGAACACCGGGGAGCTGTTTTTT,CASSRDRANTGELFF
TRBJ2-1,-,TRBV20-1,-,TGCAGTGCTAGAGACCCTATTGTGACCGACAATGAGCAGTTCTTC,CSARDPIVTDNEQFF
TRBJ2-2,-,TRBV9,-,TGTGCCAGCAGCGTAGGGACTATCGGGGAGCTGTTTTTT,CASSVGTIGELFF
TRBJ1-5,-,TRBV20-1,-,TGCAGTGCCAAACCCTCCTCGGTTAGCAATCAGCCCCAGCATTTT,CSAKPSSVSNQPQHF
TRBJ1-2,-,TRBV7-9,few,TGTGCCAGCTCGAGGGGAGATAACCCCTATGGCTACACCTTC,CASSRGDNPYGYTF
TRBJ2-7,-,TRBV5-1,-,TGCGCCAGCAGCTTGAGTACCTACGAGCAGTACTTC,CASSLSTYEQYF
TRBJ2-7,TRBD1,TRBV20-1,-,TGCAGTGCTAGACCGGGACAGGGCTACGAGCAGTACTTC,CSARPGQGYEQYF
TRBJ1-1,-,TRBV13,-,TGTGCCAGCAGCTTGGCGGCTGGTGAAGCTTTCTTT,CASSLAAGEAFF
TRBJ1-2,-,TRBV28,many,TGTGCCAGCAGTTCCGGGCAGCTTGTGGGTGGCTACACCTTC,CASSSGQLVGGYTF
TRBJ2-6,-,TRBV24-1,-,TGTGCCACCAGTGATATAGGGAGTGTGTCTGGGGCCAACGTCCTGACTTTC,CATSDIGSVSGANVLTF
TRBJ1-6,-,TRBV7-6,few,TGTGCCAGCAGCTTAGCAGGGGCAGGGAATTCACCCCTCCACTTT,CASSLAGAGNSPLHF
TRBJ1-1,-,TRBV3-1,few,TGTGCCAGCAGCCAAGGACACAAGAACACTGAAGCTTTCTTT,CASSQGHKNTEAFF
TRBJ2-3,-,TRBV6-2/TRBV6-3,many,TGTGCCAGCACCCTACAGGAATTCGCAGATACGCAGTATTTT,CASTLQEFADTQYF
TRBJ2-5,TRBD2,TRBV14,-,TGTGCCAGCAGCCGAGCGGGGGGAAGACAAGAGACCCAGTACTTC,CASSRAGGRQETQYF
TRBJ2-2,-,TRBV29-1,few,TGCAGCGGCGGCGGGAACACCGGGGAGCTGTTTTTT,CSGGGNTGELFF
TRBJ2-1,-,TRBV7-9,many,TGTGCCAGCAGCTTACGACTGGACAGCCCCAATGAGCAGTTCTTC,CASSLRLDSPNEQFF
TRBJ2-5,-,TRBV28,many,TGTGCCAGCAGTTTAGGCGGCGGACGCCGGGAGACCCAGTACTTC,CASSLGGGRRETQYF
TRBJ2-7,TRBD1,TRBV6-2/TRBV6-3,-,TGTGCCAGCACCAGAGGACCCCCGGGACAGTGGTCCTACGAGCAGTACTTC,CASTRGPPGQWSYEQYF
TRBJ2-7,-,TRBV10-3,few,TGTGCCATCAGCGAAAGTATGAAAACCGAGCAGTACTTC,CAISESMKTEQYF
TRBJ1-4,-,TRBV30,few,TGTGCCTGGAGTGTACGAGGGGGACTGGGAGAAAAACTGTTTTTT,CAWSVRGGLGEKLFF
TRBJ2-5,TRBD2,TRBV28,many,TGTGCCAGCAGTTTACGGGCTAGCGGGAGGACGGAGACCCAGTACTTC,CASSLRASGRTETQYF
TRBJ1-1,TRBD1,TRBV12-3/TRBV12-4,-,TGTGCCAGCAGTGCCGACAGGGGAGATTTTATGGAAGCTTTCTTT,CASSADRGDFMEAFF
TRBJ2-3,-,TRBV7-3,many,TGTGCCAGCAGCTCGGACCCTAGCACAGATACGCAGTATTTT,CASSSDPSTDTQYF
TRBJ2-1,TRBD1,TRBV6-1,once,TGTGCCAGCAGTGAAACCTTAGGACAGGGAACCAATGAGCAGTTCTTC,CASSETLGQGTNEQFF
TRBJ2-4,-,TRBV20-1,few,TGCAGTGCGAAACCTACCGGGAGAGCCAAAAACATTCAGTACTTC,CSAKPTGRAKNIQYF
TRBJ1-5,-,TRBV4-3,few,TGCGCCAGCAGCCAAGCGCGAGGGTATAGCAATCAGCCCCAGCATTTT,CASSQARGYSNQPQHF
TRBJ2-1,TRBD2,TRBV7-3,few,TGTGCCAGCAGCTTAACTACGGGAGGGCCCCACAATGAGCAGTTCTTC,CASSLTTGGPHNEQFF
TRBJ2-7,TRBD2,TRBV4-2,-,TGTGCCAGCAGCCAAGGCTCTAGCGGGATCTACGAGCAGTACTTC,CASSQGSSGIYEQYF
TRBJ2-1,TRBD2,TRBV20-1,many,TGCAGTGCTACCACTAGCGGGGCCTCCTACAATGAGCAGTTCTTC,CSATTSGASYNEQFF
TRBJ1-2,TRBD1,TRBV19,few,TGTGCCAGTAGTATTCGGACAGGGCGCTCCCTCTACGGCTACACCTTC,CASSIRTGRSLYGYTF
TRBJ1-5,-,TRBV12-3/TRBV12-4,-,TGTGCCAGCAGTATAGGAGGGCCCCAGCATTTT,CASSIGGPQHF
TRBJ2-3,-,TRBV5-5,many,TGTGCCAGCAGCTTACAAGACTTAGAGGTTGATACGCAGTATTTT,CASSLQDLEVDTQYF
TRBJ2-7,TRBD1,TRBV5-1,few,TGCGCCAGCAGCAGTGGACAGGGGCGCTACGAGCAGTACTTC,CASSSGQGRYEQYF
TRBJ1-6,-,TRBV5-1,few,TGCGCCAGCAGCTTGGTACGGAGCTCCTATAATTCACCCCTCCACTTT,CASSLVRSSYNSPLHF
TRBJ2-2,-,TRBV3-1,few,TGTGCCAGCAGCCAAGCCCGACGCCCCGGGGAGCTGTTTTTT,CASSQARRPGELFF
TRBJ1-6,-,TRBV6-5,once,TGTGCCAGCAGATCTATGGCCGAGATCTATAATTCACCCCTCCACTTT,CASRSMAEIYNSPLHF
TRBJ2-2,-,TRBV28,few,TGTGCCAGCAGGACTAGTCCACCCGGGGAGCTGTTTTTT,CASRTSPPGELFF
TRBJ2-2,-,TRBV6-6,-,TGTGCCAGCAGCACTCCCCACGGGGAGCTGTTTTTT,CASSTPHGELFF
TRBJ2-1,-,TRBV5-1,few,TGCGCCAGCAGCTCGGACGCATACTCCTACAATGAGCAGTTCTTC,CASSSDAYSYNEQFF
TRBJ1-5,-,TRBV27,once,TGTGCCAGCAGCCGCTCACAGGGCGGGCCCCAGCATTTT,CASSRSQGGPQHF
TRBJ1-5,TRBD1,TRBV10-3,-,TGTGCCATCAGTGACAGGGGGAATCTGGGCAATCAGCCCCAGCATTTT,CAISDRGNLGNQPQHF
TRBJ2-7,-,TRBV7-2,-,TGTGCCAGCAGCCCTGGCCCGGGCCGGGAGCAGTACTTC,CASSPGPGREQYF
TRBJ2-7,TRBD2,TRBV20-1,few,TGCAGTGCTAGGGTCATGAGCGCGGGAGGGGGTTACGAGCAGTACTTC,CSARVMSAGGGYEQYF
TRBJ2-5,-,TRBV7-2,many,TGTGCCAGCAGCTTAGCTGGTGGCAGTGGAGAGACCCAGTACTTC,CASSLAGGSGETQYF
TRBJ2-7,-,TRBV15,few,TGTGCCACCAGCAGAAGTCACCCGCCAGAGCAGTACTTC,CATSRSHPPEQYF
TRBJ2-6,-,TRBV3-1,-,TGTGCCAGCAGCCAGCAGGGGGCCAACGTCCTGACTTTC,CASSQQGANVLTF
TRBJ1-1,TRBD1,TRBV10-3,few,TGTGCCATCAGAGGGACAGGGGACACTGAAGCTTTCTTT,CAIRGTGDTEAFF
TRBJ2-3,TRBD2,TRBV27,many,TGTGCCAGCCTAAGCGGGGGGTACGCAGATACGCAGTATTTT,CASLSGGYADTQYF
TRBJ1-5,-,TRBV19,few,TGTGCCAGTAGGGGCCGAACGACTTTGCCCCAGCATTTT,CASRGRTTLPQHF